Presented here are 19 T cell receptor beta chains from one specimen sequenced in a study of blood T cell repertoires in COVID-19. Profiled with immunoSEQ multiplex PCR; TCRdb holds only in-frame clones, not every one. The table shows approximately 300,000 clones, with about 89% occurring only once. The specimen sequenced was PBMCs or T cells enriched from blood (not recorded which). These receptors came from a woman under 30 who had recovered from COVID-19.

The chain is built from TRBV28 and TRBJ2-1; TRBD2 aligns across 8 bases. The germline V gene encodes CDR1 MDHEN and CDR2 SYDVKM. CDR3 length: 16 residues. Losses at the gene ends were 5 bases for V and 8 bases for J; bases not matched to a gene: 14. The DNA for the CDR3 is TGTGCCAGCAGTACCCTCCGGAGCGGGAGTATCTATGAGCAGTTCTTC. It specifies CASSTLRSGSIYEQFF.

The chain uses TRBV11-3 and TRBJ2-5, with D perhaps TRBD1 (5 bases). CDR1 and CDR2 (germline): SGHNT, YENEEA. Trimming pared 4 bases from V and 5 bases from J, leaving 11 bases between. The CDR3 is 13 amino acids. CDR3 coding DNA: TGTGCCAGCAGCTCCCTTTGGGGCGAGACCCAGTACTTC. Its protein product is CASSSLWGETQYF.

The chain is built from TRBV7-6 and TRBJ2-7; TRBD2 matches at 12 bases. There are 18 residues in the CDR3. Germline values: CDR1 SGHVS, CDR2 FNYEAQ. The V gene end was trimmed by 5 bases and the J gene end by 2 bases; junction bases not matched to a gene: 13. The CDR3 bases are TGTGCCAGCAGCCCTAGAGACCGACTAGCGGGAGAAACCTACGAGCAGTACTTC. Translation gives CASSPRDRLAGETYEQYF. The whole variable domain, filled in from reference TRBV7-6 and TRBJ2-7, reads GAGVSQSPRYKVTKRGQDVALRCDPISGHVSLYWYRQALGQGPEFLTYFNYEAQQDKSGLPNDRFSAERPEGSISTLTIQRTEQRDSAMYRCASSPRDRLAGETYEQYFGPGTRLTVT.

The chain is built from TRBV30 and TRBJ2-2; tentatively, D is TRBD1 (6 bases). This CDR3 comprises 12 residues. The V end lost 1 base, the J end lost 10 bases, and 10 bases lay between the germline ends. Germline CDR1 is GTSNPN and CDR2 is SVGIG (reference sequence). CDR3 residues: CAWSGTVLELFF. The CDR3 DNA reads TGTGCCTGGAGTGGGACAGTCCTGGAGCTGTTTTTT.

This chain connects TRBV28 to TRBJ1-1; 7 bases are shared with TRBD1. There are 15 residues in the CDR3. Germline CDR1 MDHEN, CDR2 SYDVKM. V lost 0 bases, J lost 1 base, and 2 bases stayed unmatched. The CDR3 region is CASSLWGDRNTEAFF. The CDR3 nucleotides are TGTGCCAGCAGTTTATGGGGGGACAGGAACACTGAAGCTTTCTTT.

The V call is TRBV7-9, the J call TRBJ2-1; 8 bases fit TRBD1. Germline-derived CDR1 and CDR2 are SEHNR and FQNEAQ (reference sequence). V shed 4 bases, J shed 10 bases, and the junction held 6 bases outside the gene matches. The CDR3 extends over 13 amino acids. The CDR3 here is CASSWTGFFEQFF. In nucleotides, the CDR3 is TGTGCCAGCAGCTGGACAGGGTTTTTCGAGCAGTTCTTC.

CDR3: CASSPLRQANTIYF. Written as DNA, the CDR3 is TGTGCCAGCTCACCACTAAGACAGGCAAACACCATATATTTT. This chain joins TRBV18 and TRBJ1-3, with D perhaps matching TRBD1 (6 bases). The CDR3 totals 14 residues. Germline-derived CDR1 and CDR2 are KGHSH and LQKENI. V dropped 1 base and J dropped 6 bases, with 10 bases sitting between them.

The rearrangement joins TRBV10-2 to TRBJ1-1; D ambiguous. Germline V gene sequence: CDR1 WSHSY, CDR2 SAAADI. There are 13 residues in the CDR3. Trimming took 4 bases from V and 5 from J, leaving 11 bases between them. CDR3: CASSGAVRTEAFF. DNA for the CDR3: TGCGCCAGCAGTGGTGCTGTGAGGACTGAAGCTTTCTTT.

The rearrangement uses TRBV10-3 and TRBJ2-5; tentatively, D is TRBD2 (7 bases). Germline assignment: CDR1 ENHRY and CDR2 SYGVKD. The CDR3 has 16 residues. Trimming shortened V by 3 bases and J by 4 bases, and 18 bases separated the two germline ends. The CDR3 sequence: CAISEGAGAWGETQYF. Here the CDR3 DNA reads TGTGCCATCAGTGAAGGTGCGGGGGCCTGGGGAGAGACCCAGTACTTC.

This rearrangement joins TRBV19 to TRBJ2-3, with 11 bases fitting TRBD2. With 6 bases clipped from V and 6 bases from J, the junction kept 17 bases outside the gene matches. The CDR3 runs to 18 residues. Germline CDR1 and CDR2: LNHDA and SQIVND (reference sequence). The CDR3 nucleotides read TGTGCCAGTAGGCCCTCGGGGCTAGCGGGGGGCAGGTGGGATACGCAGTATTTT. Translated, it gives CASRPSGLAGGRWDTQYF.

J is TRBJ2-7 and V is TRBV5-1; 9 nucleotides align to TRBD1. Per the germline V gene, CDR1 is SGHRS and CDR2 is YFSETQ. This CDR3 region has 16 residues. The junction had 14 bases not matched to a gene; V was cut back by 4 bases and J by 6 bases. For the CDR3, the DNA is TGCGCCAGCAGCCACGGACAGGGGCGAATGCTCGGCGAGCAGTACTTC. As protein: CASSHGQGRMLGEQYF. The whole variable domain, remainder taken from reference TRBV5-1 and TRBJ2-7, is KAGVTQTPRYLIKTRGQQVTLSCSPISGHRSVSWYQQTPGQGLQFLFEYFSETQRNKGNFPGRFSGRQFSNSRSEMNVSTLELGDSALYLCASSHGQGRMLGEQYFGPGTRLTVT.

This chain uses TRBV29-1 with TRBJ2-7, with D perhaps matching TRBD1 (7 bases). Deletions cut 5 bases from V and 0 bases from J, with 11 bases between. The CDR3 runs 13 residues. Germline V gives CDR1 SQVTM, CDR2 ANQGSEA. CDR3 residues: CSVWRDSSYEQYF. CDR3 DNA: TGCAGCGTTTGGCGGGACAGCTCCTACGAGCAGTACTTC.

This chain links TRBV12-3 or TRBV12-4 with TRBJ2-1, with 9 positions matching TRBD1. V gave up 4 bases and J gave up 8 bases; unmatched junction bases: 3. This CDR3 comprises 13 residues. CDR3 residues: CASSWTGVHEQFF. CDR3 coding DNA: TGTGCCAGCAGTTGGACAGGGGTTCATGAGCAGTTCTTC.

The rearrangement joins TRBV5-5 to TRBJ2-7, with 8 nucleotides matching TRBD1. The CDR3 has 15 residues. J lost 0 bases, V lost 5 bases, and 7 bases had no gene match. The germline V gene has CDR1 SGHKS and CDR2 YYEKEE (reference sequence). The CDR3 protein is CASRGAGTGSYEQYF. The CDR3 bases are TGTGCCAGCAGAGGCGCCGGGACAGGCTCCTACGAGCAGTACTTC.

This clone appeared once. The CDR3 loop reads CASSQTAYEQYF. The CDR3 DNA follows: TGTGCCAGCAGCCAGACAGCCTACGAGCAGTACTTC. The chain is built from TRBV11-2 and TRBJ2-7; a possible D gene is TRBD1 (5 bases). The germline V gene has CDR1 SGHAT and CDR2 FQNNGV. The CDR3 runs 12 residues. Trimming removed 5 bases from V and 2 bases from J, with 7 bases in between.

A single count supports this clone. CDR3 region: CASSSERVEAGRETQYF. For the CDR3, the DNA is TGTGCCAGCAGCTCGGAAAGGGTTGAAGCGGGGCGAGAGACCCAGTACTTC. The V call is TRBV5-5, the J call TRBJ2-5; 7 bases are a match to TRBD2. Germline V gene data show CDR1 as SGHKS and CDR2 as YYEKEE (reference sequence). The CDR3 runs to 17 residues. V trimming: 3 bases; J trimming: 4 bases; junction bases outside the gene matches: 15.

The gene calls are TRBV5-5 and TRBJ1-4; perhaps TRBD1 as D (5 bases). Trimming removed 4 bases at V and 5 bases at J, with 18 bases between. The germline gives CDR1 SGHKS, CDR2 YYEKEE (reference sequence). The CDR3 length is 16 residues. The CDR3 sequence: CASSQKPTEANEKLFF. The DNA for the CDR3 is TGTGCCAGCAGCCAGAAACCGACAGAAGCCAATGAAAAACTGTTTTTT.

The rearrangement links TRBV9 to TRBJ2-1; TRBD2 matches at 7 bases. Germline-derived CDR1 and CDR2 are SGDLS and YYNGEE. V trimming: 2 bases; J trimming: 4 bases; junction bases outside the gene matches: 6. The CDR3 covers 15 residues. The DNA for the CDR3 is TGTGCCAGCAGCGTGAGGGAGGGGCCGTACAATGAGCAGTTCTTC. It specifies CASSVREGPYNEQFF.

This clone showed up just a few times. The chain combines TRBV30 with TRBJ2-3; TRBD2 aligns across 7 bases. V lost 1 base, J lost 0 bases, and 7 bases stayed unmatched. Germline CDR1 GTSNPN, CDR2 SVGIG (reference sequence). The CDR3 consists of 16 residues. CDR3 sequence (DNA): TGTGCCTGGAGTGCGATCCTAGCGGTTAGCACAGATACGCAGTATTTT. Encoded protein: CAWSAILAVSTDTQYF.